This record covers a single T cell receptor (beta chain). The data are from a study of blood T cell repertoires in COVID-19. Across the whole study: Italy, Spain and the United States were the sources of the convalescent and acute COVID-19 samples.

Germline CDR1 reads SGDLS; CDR2 reads YYNGEE. The V and J ends lost 4 bases and 5 bases respectively, with 18 bases between them. The CDR3 sequence is 15 residues long. Here immunoSEQ multiplex PCR was the method, and the copy in TCRdb shows in-frame clones only, minus some. The sample has under 200,000 clones, about 87% seen once. The receptor was derived from a man between 60 and 75 years old with acute or convalescent COVID-19. The chain couples TRBV9 to TRBJ2-5; a possible D gene is TRBD2 (5 bases). Sample: peripheral blood. Here the CDR3 reads CASSPRPTSGETQYF. The CDR3 nucleotides are TGTGCCAGCAGCCCCCGCCCTACCTCGGGGGAGACCCAGTACTTC.